This TCR beta chain was obtained from a study of PD-1 blockade in mismatch repair-deficient tumors. Study context: Patients had fewer than 15 mismatch repair-deficient cancer types and were previously treated and progressing.

Measured with immunoSEQ multiplex PCR; TCRdb has only the in-frame clones, and not every one. This sample carries more than 95,000 clones, around 83% of them seen once, and the ten largest clones take roughly 13%. CDR3 size: 16 residues. The germline V gene has CDR1 PRHDT and CDR2 FYEKMQ (reference sequence). The V and J ends lost 4 bases and 8 bases, in that order; junction bases with no gene match: 6. TCRs were sequenced from a few patients responding to pembrolizumab. The sample holds one count of this clone. V and J are TRBV13 and TRBJ2-1; 15 bases align to TRBD2. The source material was peripheral blood, sampled 44 weeks after starting pembrolizumab. The receptor comes from an adult with mismatch repair-deficient cancer. The CDR3 here is CASSWGLAGGLDEQFF. CDR3 in DNA: TGTGCCAGCAGCTGGGGACTAGCGGGAGGTCTTGATGAGCAGTTCTTC.